Presented here are 12 T cell receptor beta chains from one specimen sequenced in a study of blood T cells in healthy people across ages. Combining a sample-barcoded 5' primer with a J-beta primer mix, a second PCR ran for about 6 to 12 cycles. A single record per CDR3 protein comes from TCRdb applying MiXCR to the 5' RACE reads. The top ten hold over 10% of the sample, which has approximately 1,000,000 distinct CDR3 sequences, 35% to 40% seen once. Sequences were obtained from blood. All receptors derive from a man aged 18-30 years in good health.

The rearrangement uses TRBV7-9 and TRBJ2-1; D unresolved. CDR3 length equals 14 residues. Trimming removed 1 base from V and 5 bases from J, with 9 bases in between. Germline CDR1 and CDR2: SEHNR and FQNEAQ (reference sequence). The CDR3 DNA follows: TGTGCCAGCAGCTTAGTCGGGTTGGACAATGAGCAGTTCTTC. Its translation is CASSLVGLDNEQFF.

The chain is built from TRBV5-1 and TRBJ2-1, with 8 bases that match TRBD1. The closer fit of TRBJ2-7 to the DNA end suggests the J call may be wrong. This CDR3 is built from 16 residues. CDR1 SGHRS and CDR2 YFSETQ come from the germline V gene. The CDR3 loop is CASSFQGASSYNEQYF. CDR3 in DNA: TGCGCCAGCAGCTTCCAGGGGGCCAGCTCCTACAATGAGCAGTACTTC.

The J gene is TRBJ1-5, the V gene TRBV6-2 or TRBV6-3; TRBD1 agrees at 10 bases. CDR1 MNHEY and CDR2 SVGEGT come from the germline V gene. The CDR3 is 15 amino acids. V lost 5 bases to trimming and J lost 6 bases; unmatched junction nucleotides: 7. The CDR3 DNA reads as TGTGCCAGCAGTCGGACAGGGGGGTTTAGTCAGCCCCAGCATTTT. This translates into CASSRTGGFSQPQHF.

The chain uses TRBV6-2 or TRBV6-3 and TRBJ1-5, with 9 bases identical to TRBD1. This CDR3 spans 18 amino acids. The germline V gene encodes CDR1 MNHEY and CDR2 SVGEGT. V was pared by 2 bases and J by 4 bases, with 12 bases of the junction left unmatched. The DNA for the CDR3 is TGTGCCAGCAGTTACGCCCGGGACAGGGTGATGAGGAATCAGCCCCAGCATTTT. Translation: CASSYARDRVMRNQPQHF.

This clonotype was counted between two and nine times. The V gene is TRBV20-1, the J gene TRBJ1-2, with 7 nucleotides matching TRBD1. V gave up 3 bases and J gave up 11 bases; unmatched junction bases: 15. This CDR3 is built from 14 residues. Germline-derived CDR1 and CDR2 are DFQATT and SNEGSKA (reference sequence). For the CDR3, the DNA is TGCAGTGCTAGCCACTACAGGGGACTGTTGGGGTACACCTTC. This sequence encodes CSASHYRGLLGYTF.

To note about this clonotype: A much larger clone lies one base from this, so it may be a read error. For the CDR3, the DNA is TGTGCCAGCAGCCGTCGCGACTTGGGGGGTTCCACTGAAGCTTTCTTT. This codes for CASSRRDLGGSTEAFF. This chain joins TRBV3-1 and TRBJ1-1, with D maybe TRBD1 (5 bases). This CDR3 is 16 amino acids long. V was cut by 4 bases and J by 4 bases, with 19 bases left in between. CDR1 LGHDT and CDR2 YNNKEL come from the germline V gene (reference sequence).

This clonotype was recorded many times. This chain links TRBV10-3 with TRBJ2-3, with TRBD2 matching over 7 bases. The CDR3 runs 16 residues. The germline V gene encodes CDR1 ENHRY and CDR2 SYGVKD. V was clipped by 2 bases and J by 2 bases; unmatched bases: 7. The CDR3 nucleotides read TGTGCCATCAGTGAGCGAGGAGCGGGGAACACAGATACGCAGTATTTT. Its translation: CAISERGAGNTDTQYF.

This sequence joins TRBV6-6 and TRBJ1-2; a weak D match, TRBD1 (5 bases). The germline CDR1 and CDR2 sequences are MNHNY and SVGAGI (reference sequence). V dropped 7 bases and J dropped 8 bases, with 17 bases sitting between them. This CDR3 region has 13 residues. DNA for the CDR3: TGTGCCAGCAACCCGACAGCCGCGGGGGGCTACACCTTC. Translating it yields CASNPTAAGGYTF.

This clonotype has only a few counts. The J gene is TRBJ1-5, the V gene TRBV20-1, with no clear D. Deletions cut 2 bases from V and 2 bases from J, with 7 bases between. The CDR3 sequence is 13 residues long. Looked up from germline, CDR1 is DFQATT and CDR2 is SNEGSKA (reference sequence). The chain's CDR3 is CSARSSGNQPQHF. In nucleotides, the CDR3 is TGCAGTGCTAGATCGAGCGGCAATCAGCCCCAGCATTTT.

This clonotype showed up just a few times. The rearrangement links TRBV12-5 to TRBJ1-1; D gene unclear. Germline-derived CDR1 and CDR2 are LGHNT and FRNRAP. Between the trimmed V and J ends, which lost 6 bases and 1 base, there was a span of 12 bases. The CDR3 has 14 amino acids. The CDR3 DNA sequence: TGTGCTAGTGGCCTCAACGGGAGGAACACTGAAGCTTTCTTT. Encoded protein: CASGLNGRNTEAFF.

There are a few counts of this clonotype. The genes are TRBV7-2 and TRBJ2-3, with 8 bases matching TRBD2. Germline V gene sequence: CDR1 SGHTA, CDR2 FQGNSA. This CDR3 region has 16 residues. Losses at the gene ends were 1 base for V and 2 bases for J; bases not matched to a gene: 5. The CDR3 nucleotides read TGTGCCAGCAGCTTAGGGCCAGCGGGGGACACAGATACGCAGTATTTT. Protein sequence: CASSLGPAGDTDTQYF. Drawing the rest from reference TRBV7-2 and TRBJ2-3, the complete variable domain is GAGVSQSPSNKVTEKGKDVELRCDPISGHTALYWYRQSLGQGLEFLIYFQGNSAPDKSGLPSDRFSAERTGGSVSTLTIQRTQQEDSAVYLCASSLGPAGDTDTQYFGPGTRLTVL.

This clonotype was detected a few times. The chain couples TRBV15 to TRBJ2-3, with a tentative D call TRBD2 (6 bases). The ends were cut back, 0 bases at V and 2 bases at J, with 9 bases in the middle. This CDR3 spans 15 amino acids. Germline CDR1 is LNHNV and CDR2 is YYDKDF (reference sequence). CDR3 nucleotides: TGTGCCACCAGCAGAGAAGGACTAAACACAGATACGCAGTATTTT. It specifies CATSREGLNTDTQYF.